This T cell receptor beta chain was recorded in a study of human T cells and chemical hapten exposure. Study-level background: The variation in per-sample TCR yields arose mainly from small differences in pooled library volumes.

Study conclusions and caveats: With regard to DPC sensitization, TCRs above 1 in 1000 frequency did not change.

Total RNA was extracted from unfractionated whole blood. The library tagged each cDNA molecule with unique molecular identifiers. MiXCR, applied by TCRdb to the 5' RACE reads, yields one record per CDR3 protein. The profile shows roughly 120,000 distinct CDR3 sequences, around a fifth of them singletons. Germline CDR1 and CDR2: PRHDT and FYEKMQ (reference sequence). Unmatched junction bases numbered 2, after V lost 4 bases and J lost 2 bases. The CDR3 runs 14 residues. To note about this clonotype: Its antigen is as yet unknown.

J is TRBJ2-7 and V is TRBV13, with 10 bases fitting TRBD1. The clonotype originates from a human donor in good health. CDR3 DNA: TGTGCCAGCAGCTCGACAGGGGGCCCCTACGAGCAGTACTTC. Translated, it gives CASSSTGGPYEQYF.